Included here is one T cell receptor beta chain sequence, with context. Antigen unknown. Sequenced by immunoSEQ multiplex PCR; TCRdb stores in-frame clones only, minus some. The sample carries roughly 14,000 clones, around 89% recorded once. Blood was drawn at the time of colonoscopy. The sample belongs to a study of pediatric ulcerative colitis. Findings and limits, study-wide: Clonal expansions reduced rectal repertoire diversity in acute severe colitis. Compared with controls, ulcerative colitis showed greater blood-rectum clone sharing.

The specimen sequenced was blood. The receptor comes from a boy younger than 18 with moderate ulcerative colitis.

The CDR3 DNA sequence: TGTGCCAGCAGATCCCGGGACCTCTCAGGAAACACCATATATTTT. Its translation: CASRSRDLSGNTIYF. The rearrangement joins TRBV2 to TRBJ1-3, with a possible D match to TRBD1 (5 bases). Looked up from germline, CDR1 is SNHLY and CDR2 is FYNNEI. CDR3 size: 15 residues. The germline V and J ends were trimmed by 6 bases and 4 bases, with 16 bases remaining between them.